This TCR beta chain was observed in a study of monozygotic twins with inflammatory bowel disease. About this clonotype: Antigen unknown.

A total RNA quantity of roughly 3,400 ng went into each TCR library. Template switching appended UMIs that held a 6-nucleotide sample barcode. Reprocessing the 5' RACE reads, TCRdb reports a single entry for every CDR3 protein and omits DNA. This sample contains just under 45,000 distinct CDR3 sequences. Whole-study findings and limits: IBD patients, compared with healthy twins, shared fewer clonotypes with others (especially with disease activity).

This CDR3 is built from 14 residues. Germline V gives CDR1 LGHDT, CDR2 YNNKEL (reference sequence). Blood samples, whole and unsorted for T cells, yielded the isolated total RNA. The sequencing input was blood. The J gene is TRBJ2-1, the V gene TRBV3-1; TCRdb proposes TRBD1, but this gene call is untestable without DNA. This receptor was taken from a human donor with ulcerative colitis or Crohn's disease, or a healthy co-twin of an affected twin (not recorded which). CDR3 sequence reads: CASSHTGTGNEQFF.